This TCR beta chain is drawn from a study of T-cell memory formation after mild COVID-19. TCRdb independently ran MiXCR on the 5' RACE reads; one entry per CDR3 protein. The sample includes roughly 620,000 distinct CDR3 sequences, under 20% of them seen just once. Germline values: CDR1 LNHNV, CDR2 YYDKDF (reference sequence). The length of the CDR3 is 13 residues. Trimming removed 5 bases at V and 4 bases at J, with 9 bases between. This clonotype was detected only a few times. The TCR comes from an adult woman who had mild COVID-19 (a few samples of this study predate the infection). Cell type and time point are not known. Material for sequencing was PBMCs or a T cell subset sorted from them (not recorded which). The chain uses TRBV15 and TRBJ1-5; D unclear. DNA of the CDR3: TGTGCCACCAGCCCCGGGTGGAATCAGCCCCAGCATTTT. It is translated as CATSPGWNQPQHF.